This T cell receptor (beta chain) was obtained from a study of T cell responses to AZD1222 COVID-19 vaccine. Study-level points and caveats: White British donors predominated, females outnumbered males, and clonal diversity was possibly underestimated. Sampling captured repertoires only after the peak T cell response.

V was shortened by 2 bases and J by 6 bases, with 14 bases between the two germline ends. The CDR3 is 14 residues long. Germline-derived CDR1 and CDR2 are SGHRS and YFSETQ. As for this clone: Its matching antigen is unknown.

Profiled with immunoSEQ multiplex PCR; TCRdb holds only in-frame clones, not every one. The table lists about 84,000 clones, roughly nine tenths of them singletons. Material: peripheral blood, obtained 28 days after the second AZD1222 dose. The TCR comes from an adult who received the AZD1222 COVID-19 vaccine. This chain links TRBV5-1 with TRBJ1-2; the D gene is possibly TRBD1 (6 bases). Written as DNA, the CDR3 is TGCGCCAGCAGCTTAGATAGGGGGAGCCATGGCTACACCTTC. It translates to CASSLDRGSHGYTF.